This entry lists 20 T cell receptor beta chains sequenced from one sample in a study of cytomegalovirus exposure and HLA in healthy donors. The PCR had 60 Vbeta and 13 Jbeta primers. The repertoire was sequenced with immunoSEQ multiplex PCR; TCRdb's copy has only in-frame clones and lacks some. The table records some 150,000 clones, 55% to 70% of them present only once. Source material: PBMCs. The origin of the receptors is an older woman in good health and CMV-seropositive.

The CDR3 sequence: CASSFPRTGRSGELFF. The CDR3 nucleotides read TGTGCCAGCAGTTTCCCCAGGACAGGACGGTCCGGGGAGCTGTTTTTT. The chain carries TRBV28 and TRBJ2-2; 7 nucleotides line up with TRBD1. CDR3 size: 16 residues. Germline CDR1 MDHEN, CDR2 SYDVKM. V dropped 3 bases and J dropped 6; count of bases not matched to a gene: 10.

The sample holds a few counts of this clone. The chain uses TRBV28 and TRBJ1-3; no clear D. The CDR3 contains 14 residues. V gave up 7 bases and J gave up 0 bases, with 10 bases separating them. CDR1 is MDHEN, CDR2 SYDVKM, per germline. DNA of the CDR3: TGTGCCAGCAACCCCATCAGCTCTGGAAACACCATATATTTT. Translation gives CASNPISSGNTIYF. Using reference TRBV28 and TRBJ1-3 for the parts outside the CDR3, the full variable domain is DVKVTQSSRYLVKRTGEKVFLECVQDMDHENMFWYRQDPGLGLRLIYFSYDVKMKEKGDIPEGYSVSREKKERFSLILESASTNQTSMYLCASNPISSGNTIYFGEGSWLTVV.

The rearrangement links TRBV7-2 to TRBJ2-7; tentative D call: TRBD2 (5 bases). The V end lost 2 bases, the J end lost 3 bases, and 20 bases lay between the germline ends. Germline CDR1 and CDR2: SGHTA and FQGNSA. The CDR3 runs 17 residues. As DNA, the CDR3 is TGTGCCAGCAGCTTACGGGGAGAGGCCCCGAGGGACTACGAGCAGTACTTC. Translation: CASSLRGEAPRDYEQYF. Full variable domain (remainder filled in from reference TRBV7-2 and TRBJ2-7): GAGVSQSPSNKVTEKGKDVELRCDPISGHTALYWYRQSLGQGLEFLIYFQGNSAPDKSGLPSDRFSAERTGGSVSTLTIQRTQQEDSAVYLCASSLRGEAPRDYEQYFGPGTRLTVT.

The chain joins TRBV6-1 to TRBJ2-7; weak D call: TRBD1 (6 bases). The V gene's germline CDR1 is MNHNS and CDR2 SASEGT. The CDR3 is made up of 15 amino acids. V lost 5 bases and J lost 0, with 14 bases in between. CDR3 amino acids: CASSHAQGHSYEQYF. CDR3 sequence (DNA): TGTGCCAGCAGTCACGCACAGGGACACTCCTACGAGCAGTACTTC.

This clone was seen a handful of times. The rearrangement joins TRBV5-1 to TRBJ2-6; TRBD1 is a possible D gene (5 bases). Germline CDR1 SGHRS, CDR2 YFSETQ. This CDR3 is built from 18 residues. The germline V and J ends were trimmed by 3 bases and 2 bases, with 18 bases remaining between them. CDR3 amino acids: CASSYSSTGSAGANVLTF. In DNA form, the CDR3 reads TGCGCCAGCAGCTACTCCTCAACAGGATCGGCTGGGGCCAACGTCCTGACTTTC. Full variable domain (missing parts from reference TRBV5-1 and TRBJ2-6): KAGVTQTPRYLIKTRGQQVTLSCSPISGHRSVSWYQQTPGQGLQFLFEYFSETQRNKGNFPGRFSGRQFSNSRSEMNVSTLELGDSALYLCASSYSSTGSAGANVLTFGAGSRLTVL.

The chain has TRBV5-6 and TRBJ2-7; 9 nucleotides line up with TRBD2. The CDR3 sequence is 16 residues long. The V gene's germline CDR1 is SGHDT and CDR2 YYEEEE. V was pared by 0 bases and J by 1 base, with 5 bases of the junction left unmatched. CDR3: CASSLDGGRGSYEQYF. The CDR3 DNA is TGTGCCAGCAGCTTGGACGGCGGGAGGGGATCCTACGAGCAGTACTTC.

The chain couples TRBV7-2 to TRBJ2-3; 7 positions agree with TRBD1. The trim removed 5 bases at V and 6 bases at J, leaving 11 bases unmatched. The CDR3 is made up of 15 amino acids. The germline gives CDR1 SGHTA, CDR2 FQGNSA. CDR3 in amino acids: CASSIQGDVPDTQYF. Written as DNA, the CDR3 is TGTGCCAGCAGCATTCAGGGGGATGTCCCCGATACGCAGTATTTT.

This rearrangement joins TRBV7-2 to TRBJ1-3; the D gene is possibly TRBD1 (6 bases). This CDR3 spans 15 amino acids. Between the trimmed V and J ends, which lost 5 bases and 0 bases, there was a span of 11 bases. CDR1 and CDR2 from the germline V gene are SGHTA and FQGNSA. CDR3 DNA: TGTGCCAGCAGCCGACAGGCGCTCTCTGGAAACACCATATATTTT. Its translation: CASSRQALSGNTIYF.

The V and J genes are TRBV18 and TRBJ2-7, with D perhaps TRBD1 (5 bases). This CDR3 has 12 residues. The germline gives CDR1 KGHSH, CDR2 LQKENI. The V end lost 5 bases, the J end lost 1 base, and 6 bases lay between the germline ends. CDR3 DNA: TGTGCCAGCTCAGCAGGGTCCTACGAGCAGTACTTC. It translates to CASSAGSYEQYF. The variable domain in full, completed from reference TRBV18 and TRBJ2-7, reads NAGVMQNPRHLVRRRGQEARLRCSPMKGHSHVYWYRQLPEEGLKFMVYLQKENIIDESGMPKERFSAEFPKEGPSILRIQQVVRGDSAAYFCASSAGSYEQYFGPGTRLTVT.

This clone was counted only a few times. This chain joins TRBV28 and TRBJ1-4; TRBD1 aligns across 10 bases. Trimming at V came to 4 bases and at J to 11 bases, leaving 10 bases not matched to a gene. The CDR3 is 15 amino acids. In germline, CDR1 is MDHEN, CDR2 SYDVKM. CDR3 loop: CASSSPGQGTNKLFF. For the CDR3, the DNA is TGTGCCAGCAGTTCGCCGGGACAGGGGACGAATAAACTGTTTTTT.

The chain combines TRBV9 with TRBJ2-5; 8 bases align to TRBD2. This CDR3 contains 15 residues. The germline V gene encodes CDR1 SGDLS and CDR2 YYNGEE. J gave up 3 bases and V 0 bases, and 4 bases lay outside the gene matches. This chain's CDR3 is CASSVAAGVEETQYF. In nucleotides, the CDR3 is TGTGCCAGCAGCGTAGCAGCGGGAGTTGAAGAGACCCAGTACTTC.

The chain links TRBV19 to TRBJ2-7, with 7 bases identical to TRBD1. J was trimmed by 6 bases and V by 6 bases; bases with no gene match: 8. Germline CDR1 is LNHDA and CDR2 is SQIVND (reference sequence). The CDR3 covers 13 residues. The CDR3 DNA reads as TGTGCCAGTAGCCAAAGTCGACAGGGCGAGCAGTACTTC. This gives the protein CASSQSRQGEQYF.

The chain is built from TRBV4-3 and TRBJ2-3, with D tentatively TRBD2 (7 bases). V was trimmed by 6 bases and J by 4 bases, leaving 11 bases between them. Germline-derived CDR1 and CDR2 are LGHNA and YSLEER. The CDR3 is 13 residues long. The CDR3 sequence is CASSGRGADTQYF. CDR3 in DNA: TGCGCCAGCAGTGGGAGGGGGGCAGATACGCAGTATTTT.

The sample holds a few counts of this clone. V is TRBV7-6 and J is TRBJ2-7; the match to TRBD1 covers 10 bases. The junction had 4 bases not matched to a gene; V was cut back by 5 bases and J by 3 bases. Germline CDR1 and CDR2: SGHVS and FNYEAQ. The length of the CDR3 is 14 residues. CDR3 coding DNA: TGTGCCAGCAGCCCGGGACAGGGGATCTACGAGCAGTACTTC. Amino acid sequence: CASSPGQGIYEQYF. Drawing the rest from reference TRBV7-6 and TRBJ2-7, the complete variable domain is GAGVSQSPRYKVTKRGQDVALRCDPISGHVSLYWYRQALGQGPEFLTYFNYEAQQDKSGLPNDRFSAERPEGSISTLTIQRTEQRDSAMYRCASSPGQGIYEQYFGPGTRLTVT.

This clone was counted between two and nine times. This chain links TRBV28 with TRBJ1-5; 9 nucleotides match TRBD1. The junction had 10 bases not matched to a gene; V was cut back by 6 bases and J by 7 bases. CDR3 size: 15 residues. The V gene's germline CDR1 is MDHEN and CDR2 SYDVKM. The CDR3 nucleotides are TGTGCCAGCAGCCAGATAGGACAGGGGAACCAGCCCCAGCATTTT. It is translated as CASSQIGQGNQPQHF. Together with reference TRBV28 and TRBJ1-5, the CDR3 gives the full variable domain: DVKVTQSSRYLVKRTGEKVFLECVQDMDHENMFWYRQDPGLGLRLIYFSYDVKMKEKGDIPEGYSVSREKKERFSLILESASTNQTSMYLCASSQIGQGNQPQHFGDGTRLSIL.

V gene TRBV4-1 combines with J gene TRBJ1-4; no clear D. The V end was cut by 1 base, the J end by 8 bases, with 17 bases between. This CDR3 contains 16 residues. The germline gives CDR1 MGHRA, CDR2 YSYEKL. CDR3 sequence: CASSQVRSRLREKLFF. The CDR3 bases are TGCGCCAGCAGCCAAGTCCGTTCGAGGTTGCGCGAAAAACTGTTTTTT.

The chain employs TRBV28 and TRBJ2-7, with D tentatively TRBD2 (6 bases). The CDR3 has 16 residues. Trimming removed 3 bases from V and 4 bases from J, with 19 bases in between. Germline CDR1 MDHEN, CDR2 SYDVKM. DNA for the CDR3: TGTGCCAGCAGTTTCGGTAGGCGGGGAGAGGTATACGAGCAGTACTTC. Amino acids: CASSFGRRGEVYEQYF.

The J gene is TRBJ2-3, the V gene TRBV4-1; 7 nucleotides agree with TRBD2. The CDR3 is made up of 16 amino acids. Germline V CDR1 and CDR2: MGHRA, YSYEKL. V was pared by 0 bases and J by 0 bases, with 3 bases of the junction left unmatched. The CDR3 region has the DNA TGCGCCAGCAGCCAAGATCCTAGCGGTAGCACAGATACGCAGTATTTT. This sequence encodes CASSQDPSGSTDTQYF.

The V and J genes are TRBV7-8 and TRBJ1-1; D is possibly TRBD1 (6 bases). V lost 7 bases, J lost 5 bases, and 20 bases lay in between. Germline V gives CDR1 SGHVS, CDR2 FQNEAQ. The CDR3 spans 15 residues. For the CDR3, the DNA is TGTGCCAGCACCAGAGGGGGGCGGGGAGGGACTGAAGCTTTCTTT. Encoded protein: CASTRGGRGGTEAFF.

The chain uses TRBV27 and TRBJ2-1, with 7 bases lining up with TRBD2. V dropped 5 bases and J dropped 16; count of bases not matched to a gene: 8. CDR1 and CDR2 from the germline V gene are MNHEY and SMNVEV (reference sequence). This CDR3 has 11 residues. Here the CDR3 reads CASSNRTRSFF. DNA for the CDR3: TGTGCCAGCAGTAACCGGACTAGAAGCTTCTTC.